Listed here are 20 T cell receptor beta chains from one sample, sequenced in a study of T cell responses to AZD1222 COVID-19 vaccine. Some clones are missing from TCRdb's copy, which holds only in-frame ones; the method was immunoSEQ multiplex PCR. The sample carries about 88,000 clones, about nine tenths recorded once. Source: peripheral blood, taken on day 0 of AZD1222 vaccination. These receptor sequences come from an adult in good health.

The chain links TRBV7-6 to TRBJ2-7; a weak D match, TRBD1 (6 bases). CDR3 length: 15 amino acids. Germline CDR1 is SGHVS and CDR2 is FNYEAQ. Trimming shortened V by 4 bases and J by 2 bases, and 15 bases separated the two germline ends. The CDR3 spells CASSSQGLKPYEQYF. CDR3 bases: TGTGCCAGCAGCTCCCAGGGGCTTAAACCCTACGAGCAGTACTTC.

A few counts support this clone. V is TRBV12-3 or TRBV12-4 and J is TRBJ1-2; D not certain. V gave up 3 bases and J gave up 8 bases, with 10 bases separating them. There are 12 residues in the CDR3. The CDR3 loop reads CASSFSSRGYTF. In DNA, the CDR3 is TGTGCCAGCAGTTTTTCATCCCGGGGCTACACCTTC.

This chain connects TRBV5-1 to TRBJ2-7, with unresolved D. Germline V lookup: CDR1 SGHRS, CDR2 YFSETQ. Between the trimmed V and J ends, which lost 1 base and 5 bases, there was a span of 10 bases. The CDR3 is made up of 13 amino acids. This CDR3 is CASSLFSENEQYF. In DNA form, the CDR3 reads TGCGCCAGCAGCTTGTTCTCGGAAAACGAGCAGTACTTC. Full variable domain (remainder filled in from reference TRBV5-1 and TRBJ2-7): KAGVTQTPRYLIKTRGQQVTLSCSPISGHRSVSWYQQTPGQGLQFLFEYFSETQRNKGNFPGRFSGRQFSNSRSEMNVSTLELGDSALYLCASSLFSENEQYFGPGTRLTVT.

The CDR3 nucleotides read TGTGCCAGCAGTCCCGGGACAGGGGGCGAATCCTATAATTCACCCCTCCACTTT. Its translation is CASSPGTGGESYNSPLHF. The genes are TRBV6-6 and TRBJ1-6; TRBD1 agrees at 12 bases. Germline CDR1 and CDR2: MNHNY and SVGAGI (reference sequence). The CDR3 extends over 18 amino acids. The V segment lost 5 bases and the J segment 1 base; nucleotides outside the gene matches: 6.

This chain joins TRBV6-6 and TRBJ1-2, with TRBD1 as a possible D gene (5 bases). The CDR3 spans 11 residues. Germline assignment: CDR1 MNHNY and CDR2 SVGAGI (reference sequence). The germline V and J ends were trimmed by 6 bases and 7 bases, with 9 bases remaining between them. The CDR3 spells CASSPGGGYTF. The CDR3 bases are TGTGCCAGCAGCCCCGGGGGTGGCTACACCTTC.

In its sample, this clone was seen once. The chain links TRBV12-3 or TRBV12-4 to TRBJ2-7, with no clear D. This CDR3 region has 12 residues. The V end was cut by 6 bases, the J end by 0 bases, with 6 bases between. The CDR3 coding sequence is TGTGCCAGCAGCCCGAACTCCTACGAGCAGTACTTC. Translation: CASSPNSYEQYF.

This clone was recorded a few times. The CDR3 DNA follows: TGCGCCAGCAGCCAAGGTCCTCCCGGACAGCCTTCACCCCTCCACTTT. It specifies CASSQGPPGQPSPLHF. The chain employs TRBV4-3 and TRBJ1-6; TRBD1 might be the D (6 bases). Germline V gene data show CDR1 as LGHNA and CDR2 as YSLEER. CDR3 length: 16 residues. Trimming removed 1 base from V and 9 bases from J, with 16 bases in between.

This clone turned up a few times. This sequence joins TRBV5-1 and TRBJ2-1; 16 nucleotides align to TRBD2. The CDR3 has 18 residues. V was clipped by 4 bases and J by 6 bases; unmatched bases: 10. Germline CDR1 is SGHRS and CDR2 is YFSETQ. The CDR3 DNA reads as TGCGCCAGCAGCGGGGGACTAGCGGGAGGGCCGATCCCCAATGAGCAGTTCTTC. Translating gives CASSGGLAGGPIPNEQFF.

This rearrangement joins TRBV3-1 (or the pseudogene TRBV3-2) to TRBJ2-6; a possible D gene is TRBD2 (5 bases). V lost 0 bases to trimming and J lost 2 bases, with 8 bases between them. The germline CDR1 and CDR2 sequences are LGHDT and YNNKEL (reference sequence). There are 16 residues in the CDR3. CDR3 nucleotide sequence: TGTGCCAGCAGCCAAGACTCCGGGGCTGGGGCCAACGTCCTGACTTTC. It encodes CASSQDSGAGANVLTF.

This chain uses TRBV6-5 with TRBJ1-1; TRBD1 is a possible D gene (6 bases). Germline CDR1 reads MNHEY; CDR2 reads SVGAGI. This CDR3 region has 11 residues. V lost 10 bases to trimming and J lost 4 bases, with 10 bases between them. CDR3 nucleotides: TGTGCCATAAGGGGGGCCACTGAAGCTTTCTTT. Protein: CAIRGATEAFF.

The genes are TRBV20-1 and TRBJ1-2; D is unresolved. Germline CDR1 DFQATT, CDR2 SNEGSKA (reference sequence). Trimming left V 3 bases short and J 4 bases short, with 12 bases between. This CDR3 comprises 13 residues. The CDR3 nucleotides read TGCAGTGCTAGTCACTCAAGGTCCTATGGCTACACCTTC. Translated: CSASHSRSYGYTF.

The gene calls are TRBV7-6 and TRBJ2-2, with 8 bases that match TRBD2. V shed 5 bases and J 7 bases; nucleotides not matched to a gene: 12. CDR3 length: 16 residues. Per germline, CDR1 SGHVS and CDR2 FNYEAQ. CDR3 residues: CASSDDGGAKDGELFF. CDR3 bases: TGTGCCAGCAGCGATGACGGGGGGGCCAAGGACGGGGAGCTGTTTTTT.

J is TRBJ2-7 and V is TRBV13; unclear D gene. The V gene's germline CDR1 is PRHDT and CDR2 FYEKMQ (reference sequence). Trimming took 5 bases from V and 3 from J, leaving 5 bases between them. The CDR3 has 11 amino acids. The CDR3: CASSASYEQYF. In DNA form, the CDR3 reads TGTGCCAGCAGCGCCAGCTACGAGCAGTACTTC.

The rearrangement joins TRBV5-6 to TRBJ1-2, with a weak D call TRBD1 (5 bases). CDR1 is SGHDT and CDR2 is YYEEEE in the germline V gene. This CDR3 has 14 amino acids. Between the trimmed V and J ends, which lost 1 base and 6 bases, there was a span of 13 bases. The CDR3 sequence: CASSLSGRAHGYTF. CDR3 in DNA: TGTGCCAGCAGCTTGTCCGGCAGGGCCCATGGCTACACCTTC.

The rearrangement joins TRBV4-3 to TRBJ2-3, with 8 bases fitting TRBD1. This CDR3 comprises 16 residues. The V gene's germline CDR1 is LGHNA and CDR2 YSLEER. With V trimmed by 1 base and J by 4 bases, 7 bases remained unmatched. The CDR3 is CASSQGAAGGADTQYF. Here the CDR3 DNA reads TGCGCCAGCAGCCAAGGAGCGGCAGGGGGCGCAGATACGCAGTATTTT.

The chain recombines TRBV19 with TRBJ2-5, with 8 bases aligning to TRBD1. The CDR3 spans 15 residues. The V and J ends lost 1 base and 4 bases, in that order; junction bases with no gene match: 5. The germline V gene encodes CDR1 LNHDA and CDR2 SQIVND (reference sequence). The DNA of the CDR3 is TGTGCCAGTAGTATAGGGGCAGGGGGCTCAGAGACCCAGTACTTC. This sequence encodes CASSIGAGGSETQYF.

This sequence joins TRBV20-1 and TRBJ2-7; D is ambiguous. The CDR3 has 11 amino acids. V was pared by 6 bases and J by 4 bases, with 10 bases between. Per the germline V gene, CDR1 is DFQATT and CDR2 is SNEGSKA (reference sequence). The CDR3 is CSAGRTYEQYF. The CDR3 nucleotides read TGCAGTGCCGGGCGCACGTACGAGCAGTACTTC.

The CDR3 coding sequence is TGTGCCAGCAGCCCTTTTGGCTCTGGGGCCAACGTCCTGACTTTC. It encodes CASSPFGSGANVLTF. This chain links TRBV3-1 (or the pseudogene TRBV3-2) with TRBJ2-6, with D uncertain. The germline V and J ends were trimmed by 4 bases and 0 bases, with 7 bases remaining between them. CDR1 and CDR2 (germline): LGHDT, YNNKEL (reference sequence). This CDR3 region has 15 residues.

This chain connects TRBV7-3 to TRBJ1-2; 7 bases are a match to TRBD1. The CDR3 sequence is 13 residues long. CDR1 and CDR2 from the germline V gene are SGHTA and FQGTGA. J gave up 6 bases and V 6 bases, and 7 bases lay outside the gene matches. The CDR3, as DNA: TGTGCCAGCAGGAGGGACAGCCAGGATGGCTACACCTTC. This translates into CASRRDSQDGYTF.

The chain links TRBV7-3 to TRBJ2-7, with no clear D. Germline CDR1 SGHTA, CDR2 FQGTGA. Trimming took off 2 bases at V and 1 base at J, with 9 bases between the two ends. This CDR3 region has 14 residues. CDR3 DNA: TGTGCCAGCAGCTTAGGGGTAGGTTCCTACGAGCAGTACTTC. As protein: CASSLGVGSYEQYF.